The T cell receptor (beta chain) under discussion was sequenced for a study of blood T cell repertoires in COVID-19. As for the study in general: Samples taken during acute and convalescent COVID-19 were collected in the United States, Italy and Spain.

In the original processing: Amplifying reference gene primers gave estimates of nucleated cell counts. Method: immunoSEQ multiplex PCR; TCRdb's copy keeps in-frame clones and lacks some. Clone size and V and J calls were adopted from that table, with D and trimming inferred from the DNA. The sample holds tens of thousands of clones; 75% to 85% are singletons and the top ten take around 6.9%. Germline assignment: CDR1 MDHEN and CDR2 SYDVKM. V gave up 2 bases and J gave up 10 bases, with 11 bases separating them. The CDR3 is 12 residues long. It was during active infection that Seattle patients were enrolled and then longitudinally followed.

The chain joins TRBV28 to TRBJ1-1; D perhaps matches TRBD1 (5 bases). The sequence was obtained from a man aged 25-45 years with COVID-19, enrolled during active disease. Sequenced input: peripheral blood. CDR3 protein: CASSLRQPLAFF. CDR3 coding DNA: TGTGCCAGCAGTTTACGACAGCCGCTAGCTTTCTTT.